The source of this TCR beta chain is a study of T cell repertoires in breast cancer (dated by TCRdb to the mid-2010s). With regard to the full study: Tumors, lymph nodes and peripheral blood lymphocytes from breast cancer patients were profiled in the study, along with peripheral blood from healthy control donors. Nine healthy donors, of an age range similar to that of the patients, were included as controls. Tumor-free lymph nodes were processed without enzymatic digestion, and blood samples were separated by Ficoll. Tumors and tumor-involved lymph nodes were minced, digested with Liberase and DNase, and then passed through 70-um and 40-um filters. On average, sequencing produced approximately 500,000 sequences per sample, which came to approximately 9.8 reads per input cell. Most of the roughly 21 patient tumors analyzed for shared TCRs were ER+/PR+. The study reasoned that TCRs shared between breast cancer patients would target shared antigens, given breast cancer's low mutational burden and rare common mutations.

As to this clonotype: What antigen it recognizes has not been identified. No clone much larger than this one lies a single base away; base qualities are absent.

The library was made by emulsion pairing. Unpaired genes were suppressed in a second nested PCR with blocking oligos, after which Illumina adaptors and barcodes were added in a third nested PCR. Each master mix for emulsion RT-PCR held about 5,000-250,000 T cells along with C-region, Stepout and V-region primers. Emulsions were generated with the Micellula Emulsion and Purification Kit, and RT-PCR used Qiagen OneStep RT-PCR reagents. Pooled libraries were sequenced on an Illumina MiSeq with paired-end 2 x 250 reads. Turning to the authors' computational methods: In Galaxy, read pairs were joined and then clipped at the engineered overlap into separate alpha and beta files, and any unclipped reads were discarded. Alpha-beta pairs were assigned with CompleteTCR, a MiTCR-based pipeline that links chains sharing read cluster identifiers using an R script. TCR sequences observed only once, about 1-3.2%, were removed as potential sequencing errors. The public reads were reprocessed in TCRdb via fastp at Q25 and MiXCR, keeping in-frame beta chains. Every distinct CDR3 protein forms one entry, paired with its most common genes and DNA. TCRdb, not the authors, supplied the V and J calls. The sample records 400 to 600 distinct CDR3 sequences, 40% to 60% of which are singletons. The ten largest clones take up just over 65% of the sample.

The full study reports these points: Shared TCRs were encoded by various nucleotide sequences, which suggests selection and expansion based on antigen. TRBV7 predominated among shared TCRs, which may reflect tumor recognition or a mispriming bias from eight TRBV7 primers. Eighteen TCR pairs were shared across seven or more patient tumors and were rarely found in control blood, which suggested possible tumor specificity. Genuine antitumor clones may have been missed because singleton TCRs were discarded and only part of each tumor was sampled. Emulsion RT-PCR was considered qualitative rather than quantitative, since transcript abundance and primer differences skewed clone recovery. Tumor-involved sentinel lymph nodes shared about fourfold more TCRs with matched tumor repertoires than tumor-free nodes (around 8.2% versus 1.8%).

The study used an expanded emulsion RT-PCR method with primers for all TCR V genes to analyze paired alpha-beta TCRs of CD8+ T cells. CD8+ T cells were isolated with a CD8 positive selection kit and were then incubated overnight in around 9.6 IU/mL IL-2 prior to emulsion RT-PCR. The germline V gene gives CDR1 as SGHTA and CDR2 as FQGNSA. Its CDR3 holds 15 amino acids, cysteine through phenylalanine. Kept here is only the CDR3 DNA, which spans 45 bases and is read in frame from base 1. V drops 4 bases and J drops 4 bases, leaving 16 bases in between. This chain joins TRBV7-2 to TRBJ2-5, with the D gene uncertain. The clonotype was recovered from a pool of human donors with breast cancer or a healthy control (not recorded which). Sequencing was performed on CD8+ T cells. The CDR3 region has the sequence CASSSSLIAGETQYF. The sequence in DNA is TGTGCCAGCAGCTCCAGTTTAATCGCTGGAGAGACCCAGTACTTC.